This paragraph covers one TCR beta chain sequence. Its target is not known. These data are taken from a study of regulatory T cells in long-lasting Graves disease. Study context: To qualify as persistent, Graves' disease required over 5 years of antithyroid drugs with positive TSH receptor antibodies.

General observations from the study: Tissue studied was limited to peripheral blood, excluding thyroid tissue. Preferential use of TRBV28, TRBJ1-2 and TRBJ2-5 was seen in persistent disease.

iRepertoire HTBI primers and Arm-PCR of CDR3 regions built TCR beta libraries. Using its own MiXCR run on the multiplex PCR reads, TCRdb lists one record per CDR3 protein. Of about 660,000 distinct CDR3 sequences in the sample, about 32% were seen once. The CDR3 extends over 15 amino acids. V shed 4 bases, J shed 3 bases, and the junction held 7 bases outside the gene matches. CDR1 and CDR2 from the germline V gene are DFQATT and SNEGSKA (reference sequence). Time point: persistent/refractory GD, antithyroid drugs over 5 years with positive TRAb. PBMC RNA was the source of the TCR library. Those enrolled as patients came out of an endocrinology department in Xi'an, China.

The chain carries TRBV20-1 and TRBJ2-5; 11 nucleotides line up with TRBD2. The specimen was peripheral blood mononuclear cells (PBMCs), collected when the disease was refractory, from a patient treated with antithyroid drugs. The sequence was obtained from a female donor with Graves disease. DNA for the CDR3: TGCAGTGCTATTTTCCCGGGACTAGCGGAAGAGACCCAGTACTTC. This encodes CSAIFPGLAEETQYF.